This TCR beta chain was identified in a study of OX40 agonist ivuxolimab in advanced cancers. Study-wide results and caveats: At 0.1 to 3.0 mg/kg and by week 6, clonal expansion occurred in CD4+ and CD8+ blood T cells. CD8+ T cells were the subset that, on average, had more expanded clones than CD4+.

About this clone: The antigen remains unidentified.

The V gene's germline CDR1 is LNHNV and CDR2 YYDKDF (reference sequence). Trimming pared 5 bases from V and 2 bases from J, leaving 14 bases between. This CDR3 spans 15 amino acids. Clones were read by immunoSEQ multiplex PCR, and TCRdb kept only the in-frame ones, dropping some. The sample consists of more than 35,000 clones, 85% to 90% of them appearing once. The chain has TRBV15 and TRBJ2-3; weak D call: TRBD2 (6 bases). The sample here was CD4+ or CD8+ T cells sorted from blood, taken in a trial of the OX40 agonist ivuxolimab. This TCR was recovered from an adult with an advanced solid tumor such as melanoma, head and neck, liver or kidney cancer. CDR3 sequence reads: CATSPGTPYTDTQYF. The CDR3 DNA follows: TGTGCCACCAGCCCCGGGACTCCCTACACAGATACGCAGTATTTT.